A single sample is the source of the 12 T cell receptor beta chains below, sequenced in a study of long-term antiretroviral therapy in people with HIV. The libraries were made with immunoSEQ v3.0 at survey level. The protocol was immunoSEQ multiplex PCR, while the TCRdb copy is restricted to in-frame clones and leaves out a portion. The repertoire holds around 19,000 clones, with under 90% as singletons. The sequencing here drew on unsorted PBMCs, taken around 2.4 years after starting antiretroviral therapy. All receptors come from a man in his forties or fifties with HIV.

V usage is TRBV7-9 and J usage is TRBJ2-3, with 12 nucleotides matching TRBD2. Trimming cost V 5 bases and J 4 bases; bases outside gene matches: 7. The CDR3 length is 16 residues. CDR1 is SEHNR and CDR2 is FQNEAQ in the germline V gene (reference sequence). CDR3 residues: CASSRTSGKVSDTQYF. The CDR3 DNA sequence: TGTGCCAGCAGCCGGACTAGCGGGAAGGTTTCAGATACGCAGTATTTT.

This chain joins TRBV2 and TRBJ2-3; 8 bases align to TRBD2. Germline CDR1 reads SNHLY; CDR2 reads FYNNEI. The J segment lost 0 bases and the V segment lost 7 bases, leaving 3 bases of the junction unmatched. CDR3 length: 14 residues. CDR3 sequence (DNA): TGTGCCAGCAACGGGGGGGTAAGCACAGATACGCAGTATTTT. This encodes CASNGGVSTDTQYF.

CDR3 in DNA: TGTGCCAGCTCAACCGGGACTAGCGGTTCCTACGAGCAGTACTTC. Amino acids: CASSTGTSGSYEQYF. V usage is TRBV18 and J usage is TRBJ2-5; TRBD2 agrees at 11 bases. The J call may be wrong; the DNA end is better matched by TRBJ2-7. Germline V gene sequence: CDR1 KGHSH, CDR2 LQKENI. The CDR3 length is 15 residues.

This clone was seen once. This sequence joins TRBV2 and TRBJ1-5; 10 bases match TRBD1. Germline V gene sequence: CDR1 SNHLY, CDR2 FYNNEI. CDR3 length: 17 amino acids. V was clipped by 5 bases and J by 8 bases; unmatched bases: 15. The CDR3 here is CASSWVDPTGGAEPQHF. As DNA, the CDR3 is TGTGCCAGCAGTTGGGTAGACCCGACAGGGGGCGCGGAGCCCCAGCATTTT.

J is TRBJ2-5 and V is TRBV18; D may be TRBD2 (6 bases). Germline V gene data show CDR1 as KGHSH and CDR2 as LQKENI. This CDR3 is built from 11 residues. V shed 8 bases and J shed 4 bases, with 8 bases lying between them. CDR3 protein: CASGGRETQYF. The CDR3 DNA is TGTGCCAGCGGGGGGAGAGAGACCCAGTACTTC.

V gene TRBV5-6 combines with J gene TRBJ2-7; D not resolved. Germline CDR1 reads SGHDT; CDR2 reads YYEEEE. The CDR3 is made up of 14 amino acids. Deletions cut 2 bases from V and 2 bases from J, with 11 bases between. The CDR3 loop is CASSFGSTPYEQYF. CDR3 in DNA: TGTGCCAGCAGCTTTGGGTCAACCCCCTACGAGCAGTACTTC.

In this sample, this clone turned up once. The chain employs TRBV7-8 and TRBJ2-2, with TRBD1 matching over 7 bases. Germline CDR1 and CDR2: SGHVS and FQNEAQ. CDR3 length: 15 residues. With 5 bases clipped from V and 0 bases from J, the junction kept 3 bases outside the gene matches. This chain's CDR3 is CASSRTGTNTGELFF. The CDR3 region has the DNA TGTGCCAGCAGCCGGACAGGCACGAACACCGGGGAGCTGTTTTTT.

CDR3 DNA sequence: TGTGCCAGCAGCCTCTCGCGGGGGAGCGACATTCAGTACTTC. Translated, it gives CASSLSRGSDIQYF. The gene calls are TRBV5-5 and TRBJ2-4; 7 positions match TRBD2. In germline, CDR1 is SGHKS, CDR2 YYEKEE (reference sequence). The J segment lost 8 bases and the V segment lost 4 bases, leaving 9 bases of the junction unmatched. CDR3 length: 14 amino acids. Based on the CDR3 plus reference TRBV5-5 and TRBJ2-4, the full variable domain is DAGVTQSPTHLIKTRGQQVTLRCSPISGHKSVSWYQQVLGQGPQFIFQYYEKEERGRGNFPDRFSARQFPNYSSELNVNALLLGDSALYLCASSLSRGSDIQYFGAGTRLSVL.

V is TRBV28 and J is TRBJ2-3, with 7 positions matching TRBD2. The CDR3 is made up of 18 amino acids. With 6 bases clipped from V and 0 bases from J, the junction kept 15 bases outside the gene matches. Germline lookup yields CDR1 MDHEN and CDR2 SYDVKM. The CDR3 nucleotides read TGTGCCAGCAGACCAATTCCTTCTAGCGGCCTCAGCACAGATACGCAGTATTTT. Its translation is CASRPIPSSGLSTDTQYF.

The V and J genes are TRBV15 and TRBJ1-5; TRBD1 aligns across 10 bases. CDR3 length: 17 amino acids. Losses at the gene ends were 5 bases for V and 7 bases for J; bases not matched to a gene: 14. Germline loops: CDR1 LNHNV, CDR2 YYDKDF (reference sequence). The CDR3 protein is CATSPDRGRSRRQPQHF. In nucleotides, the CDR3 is TGTGCCACCAGCCCCGACAGGGGGCGCAGTCGGAGGCAGCCCCAGCATTTT.

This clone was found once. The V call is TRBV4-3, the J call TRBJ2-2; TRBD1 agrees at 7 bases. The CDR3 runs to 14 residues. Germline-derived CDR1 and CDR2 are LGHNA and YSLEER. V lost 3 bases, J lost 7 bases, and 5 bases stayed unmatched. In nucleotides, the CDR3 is TGCGCCAGCAGCCACCCAGGGGGTAGCGGGGAGCTGTTTTTT. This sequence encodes CASSHPGGSGELFF.

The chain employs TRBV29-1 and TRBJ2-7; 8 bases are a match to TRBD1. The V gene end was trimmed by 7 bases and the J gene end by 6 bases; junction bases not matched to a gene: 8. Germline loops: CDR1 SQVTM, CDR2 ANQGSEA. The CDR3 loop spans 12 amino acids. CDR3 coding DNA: TGCAGCGCTAACGATGGGACAGGCGAGCAGTACTTC. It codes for CSANDGTGEQYF.